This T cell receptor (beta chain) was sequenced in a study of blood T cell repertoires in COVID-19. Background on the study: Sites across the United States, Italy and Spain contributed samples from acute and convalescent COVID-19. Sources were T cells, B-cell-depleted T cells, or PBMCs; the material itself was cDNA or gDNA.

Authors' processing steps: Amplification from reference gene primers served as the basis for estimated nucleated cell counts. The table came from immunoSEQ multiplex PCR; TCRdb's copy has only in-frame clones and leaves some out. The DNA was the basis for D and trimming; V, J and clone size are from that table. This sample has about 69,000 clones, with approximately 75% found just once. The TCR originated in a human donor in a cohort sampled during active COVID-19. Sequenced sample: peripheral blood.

The CDR3 region has the DNA TGTGCCAGCAGCCCGGGACAGGGCCAGTACTTC. It yields the protein CASSPGQGQYF. This rearrangement joins TRBV7-8 to TRBJ2-5, with 9 bases lining up with TRBD1. The germline CDR1 and CDR2 sequences are SGHVS and FQNEAQ. V lost 5 bases to trimming and J lost 10 bases; unmatched junction nucleotides: 2. This CDR3 spans 11 amino acids. Supplemented by reference TRBV7-8 and TRBJ2-5, the full variable domain reads GAGVSQSPRYKVAKRGQDVALRCDPISGHVSLFWYQQALGQGPEFLTYFQNEAQLDKSGLPSDRFFAERPEGSVSTLKIQRTQQEDSAVYLCASSPGQGQYFGPGTRLLVL.